This TCR beta chain was recorded in a study of blood T cell repertoires in COVID-19. Study at large: Both acute and convalescent COVID-19 samples were obtained from the United States, Italy and Spain. PBMCs, B-cell-depleted T cells, or T cells were the source of the cDNA or gDNA that made up the material.

Original analysis: The authors estimated nucleated cell counts from reference gene primer amplification. This table comes from immunoSEQ multiplex PCR, and its TCRdb copy is limited to in-frame clones, with some not included. V and J calls and clone size come straight from that table; D and trimming were deduced from the DNA. The table includes tens of thousands of clones, roughly nine tenths detected once. This CDR3 comprises 14 residues. CDR1 is LGHNA, CDR2 YNFKEQ, per germline. Trimming took 5 bases from V and 3 from J, leaving 12 bases between them. Input material: peripheral blood. V gene TRBV4-2 combines with J gene TRBJ2-3; a possible D gene is TRBD1 (5 bases). The TCR comes from a woman in her 50s in a cohort sampled during active COVID-19. This CDR3 is CASSRVDSTDTQYF. The CDR3 nucleotides read TGTGCCAGCAGCAGGGTCGACAGTACAGATACGCAGTATTTT.